What follows are 12 T cell receptor beta chains derived from one specimen sequenced in a study of post-analysis software for immune sequencing data. Prepared TCR beta cDNA libraries contained unique molecular identifiers. Each CDR3 protein gets one entry after TCRdb re-called the PCR reads with MiXCR. This sample yields about 500,000 distinct CDR3 sequences, of which less than 45% are seen a single time; 9.5% to 13% belongs to the top ten. General observations from the study: Controls showed lower frequencies than patients for 4 or 5 TRBV segments, and TRBV5-6, TRBV5-1 and TRBV20-1 were among these.

These TCRs are of unknown antigen specificity. The sample comprised blood. The receptors stem from a girl aged 5-17 years with multiple sclerosis.

V gene TRBV5-1 combines with J gene TRBJ2-7; 7 nucleotides align to TRBD2. There are 16 residues in the CDR3. The germline V gene encodes CDR1 SGHRS and CDR2 YFSETQ. J lost 0 bases, V lost 0 bases, and 6 bases had no gene match. CDR3 sequence reads: CASSLGLAESSYEQYF. The CDR3 DNA sequence: TGCGCCAGCAGCTTGGGACTAGCTGAAAGCTCCTACGAGCAGTACTTC.

The rearrangement uses TRBV29-1 and TRBJ2-7; D remains unclear. Trimming stripped 4 bases from V and 6 bases from J, with 16 bases between. CDR1 is SQVTM and CDR2 is ANQGSEA in the germline V gene. The CDR3 length is 13 residues. This CDR3 is CSVGGSSSGEQYF. The CDR3 DNA reads TGCAGCGTTGGAGGTAGTAGCTCGGGCGAGCAGTACTTC.

The rearrangement uses TRBV27 and TRBJ1-2; 7 bases map to TRBD1. The CDR3 runs to 16 residues. The germline CDR1 and CDR2 sequences are MNHEY and SMNVEV (reference sequence). J gave up 4 bases and V 7 bases, and 15 bases lay outside the gene matches. Here the CDR3 reads CASTFHNRGLGYGYTF. As DNA, the CDR3 is TGTGCCAGCACGTTCCACAACAGGGGATTGGGCTATGGCTACACCTTC.

CDR3 coding DNA: TGTGCCATCAGTAAAGGGACAGGGATAAACACTGAAGCTTTCTTT. Protein sequence: CAISKGTGINTEAFF. The gene calls are TRBV10-3 and TRBJ1-1, with TRBD1 matching over 9 bases. CDR3 length: 15 amino acids. Germline loops: CDR1 ENHRY, CDR2 SYGVKD. Germline trimming cut 5 bases from V and 2 bases from J; bases unmatched to any gene: 6.

The rearrangement uses TRBV25-1 and TRBJ2-7; tentatively, D is TRBD2 (6 bases). The germline CDR1 and CDR2 sequences are MGHDK and SYGVNS. V dropped 5 bases and J dropped 0 bases, with 17 bases sitting between them. The CDR3 totals 16 residues. The CDR3 here is CASSPQRRGRSYEQYF. In nucleotides, the CDR3 is TGTGCCAGCAGTCCCCAACGGCGGGGCCGCTCCTACGAGCAGTACTTC.

This clonotype was picked up one time. The J gene is TRBJ2-1, the V gene TRBV5-1; D not resolved. The CDR3 is made up of 15 amino acids. Germline V gene lookup returns CDR1 SGHRS and CDR2 YFSETQ. Trimming took off 4 bases at V and 4 bases at J, with 15 bases between the two ends. CDR3 loop: CASSPEKRVYNEQFF. DNA of the CDR3: TGCGCCAGCAGCCCAGAAAAACGGGTATACAATGAGCAGTTCTTC. The full variable domain, its missing parts supplied by reference TRBV5-1 and TRBJ2-1, is KAGVTQTPRYLIKTRGQQVTLSCSPISGHRSVSWYQQTPGQGLQFLFEYFSETQRNKGNFPGRFSGRQFSNSRSEMNVSTLELGDSALYLCASSPEKRVYNEQFFGPGTRLTVL.

The chain couples TRBV6-4 to TRBJ2-3, with 7 bases lining up with TRBD2. The CDR3 runs 17 residues. V gave up 5 bases and J gave up 0 bases; unmatched junction bases: 11. Germline V lookup: CDR1 MRHNA, CDR2 SNTAGT. CDR3 DNA: TGTGCCAGCAGTCCCCTCGCTAGCGGCGCTAGCACAGATACGCAGTATTTT. Protein: CASSPLASGASTDTQYF.

The chain uses TRBV20-1 and TRBJ2-1; D is perhaps TRBD1 or TRBD2 (5 bases each). The germline gives CDR1 DFQATT, CDR2 SNEGSKA (reference sequence). Trimming cost V 2 bases and J 4 bases, with 15 bases left between them. The CDR3 spans 15 residues. CDR3 coding DNA: TGCAGTGCTAGACGGGACCTCCTATCGTACAATGAGCAGTTCTTC. Encoded protein: CSARRDLLSYNEQFF.

The chain uses TRBV7-2 and TRBJ1-2; weak D call: TRBD1 (5 bases). From germline, CDR1 is SGHTA and CDR2 FQGNSA. This CDR3 region has 13 residues. V was shortened by 2 bases and J by 8 bases, with 12 bases between the two germline ends. The CDR3 loop reads CASSLQGFEGYTF. DNA for the CDR3: TGTGCCAGCAGCTTACAGGGATTTGAGGGCTACACCTTC. The full variable domain, with the rest looked up from reference TRBV7-2 and TRBJ1-2, is GAGVSQSPSNKVTEKGKDVELRCDPISGHTALYWYRQSLGQGLEFLIYFQGNSAPDKSGLPSDRFSAERTGGSVSTLTIQRTQQEDSAVYLCASSLQGFEGYTFGSGTRLTVV.

A note on this clonotype: This could be a read error, since a much larger clone is one nucleotide away. V is TRBV29-1 and J is TRBJ1-2; TRBD1 matches 7 bases. The CDR3 contains 14 residues. The germline V gene encodes CDR1 SQVTM and CDR2 ANQGSEA. V lost 0 bases to trimming and J lost 7 bases; unmatched junction nucleotides: 8. CDR3 nucleotide sequence: TGCAGCGTTGAAGAACCCGGACAGGACTGTGGCTACACCTTC. This codes for CSVEEPGQDCGYTF. The full variable domain, rest sourced from reference TRBV29-1 and TRBJ1-2, is SAVISQKPSRDICQRGTSLTIQCQVDSQVTMMFWYRQQPGQSLTLIATANQGSEATYESGFVIDKFPISRPNLTFSTLTVSNMSPEDSSIYLCSVEEPGQDCGYTFGSGTRLTVV.

The chain links TRBV29-1 to TRBJ2-1; TRBD2 matches 8 bases. The end of the DNA fits TRBJ2-7 better, so the J call may be wrong. From germline, CDR1 is SQVTM and CDR2 ANQGSEA. CDR3 length: 14 residues. The CDR3 loop is CSARGSGGYNEQYF. Here the CDR3 DNA reads TGCAGCGCCCGGGGGAGCGGGGGTTACAATGAGCAGTACTTC.

CDR3 DNA: TGTGCCAGCAGCTTAGCGGGGGATACCGGGACAGGGACCTACGAGCAGTACTTC. Its translation: CASSLAGDTGTGTYEQYF. The genes are TRBV11-1 and TRBJ2-7, with 9 bases fitting TRBD1. Germline values: CDR1 SGHAT, CDR2 FQDESV (reference sequence). The CDR3 contains 18 residues. V lost 0 bases and J lost 2; bases outside the gene matches: 11.